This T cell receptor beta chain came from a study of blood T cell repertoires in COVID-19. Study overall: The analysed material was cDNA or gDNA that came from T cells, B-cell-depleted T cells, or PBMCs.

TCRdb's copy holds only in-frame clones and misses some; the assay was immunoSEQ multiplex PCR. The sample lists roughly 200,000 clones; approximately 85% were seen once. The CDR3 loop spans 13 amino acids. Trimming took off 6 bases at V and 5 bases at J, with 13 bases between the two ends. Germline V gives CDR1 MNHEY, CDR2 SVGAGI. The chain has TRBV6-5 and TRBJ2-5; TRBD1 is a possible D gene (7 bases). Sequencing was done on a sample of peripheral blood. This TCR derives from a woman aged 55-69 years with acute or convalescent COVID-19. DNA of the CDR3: TGTGCCAGCAGGAGCCAGGGGGGCGAGACCCAGTACTTC. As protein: CASRSQGGETQYF.